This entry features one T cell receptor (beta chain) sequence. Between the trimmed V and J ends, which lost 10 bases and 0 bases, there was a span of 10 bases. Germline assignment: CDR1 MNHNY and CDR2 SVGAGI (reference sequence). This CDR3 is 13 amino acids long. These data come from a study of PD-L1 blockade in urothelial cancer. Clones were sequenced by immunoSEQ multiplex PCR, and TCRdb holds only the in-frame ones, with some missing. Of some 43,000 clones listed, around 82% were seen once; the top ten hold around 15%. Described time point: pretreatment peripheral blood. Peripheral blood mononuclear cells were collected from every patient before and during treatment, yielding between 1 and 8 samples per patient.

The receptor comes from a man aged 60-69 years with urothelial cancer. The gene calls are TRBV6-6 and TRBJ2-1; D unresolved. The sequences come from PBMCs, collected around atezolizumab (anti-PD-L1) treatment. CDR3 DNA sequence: TGTGCCAACCGGCAGGACTCCTACAATGAGCAGTTCTTC. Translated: CANRQDSYNEQFF.